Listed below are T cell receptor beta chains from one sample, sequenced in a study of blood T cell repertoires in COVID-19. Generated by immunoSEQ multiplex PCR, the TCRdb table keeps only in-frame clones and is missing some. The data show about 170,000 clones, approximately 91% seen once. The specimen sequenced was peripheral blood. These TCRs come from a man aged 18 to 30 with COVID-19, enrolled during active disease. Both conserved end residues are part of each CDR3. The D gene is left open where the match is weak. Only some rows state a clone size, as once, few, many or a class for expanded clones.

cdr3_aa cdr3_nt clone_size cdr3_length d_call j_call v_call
CAWSLLAGGYEQYF TGTGCCTGGAGTCTTCTAGCGGGAGGCTACGAGCAGTACTTC once 14 TRBD2 TRBJ2-7 TRBV30
CASSSPSWPGYEQYF TGTGCCAGCAGCTCCCCCTCATGGCCGGGCTACGAGCAGTACTTC - 15 - TRBJ2-7 TRBV7-8
CASSPPGGEAYEQYF TGTGCCAGCAGCCCACCGGGAGGGGAGGCCTACGAGCAGTACTTC - 15 TRBD2 TRBJ2-7 TRBV28
CASSIGSSEQYF TGTGCCAGTAGTATCGGGTCGAGCGAGCAGTACTTC - 12 - TRBJ2-7 TRBV19
CAISEPQDSAFF TGTGCCATCAGTGAGCCCCAGGATTCAGCTTTCTTT - 12 - TRBJ1-1 TRBV10-3
CASSLGRAGYGELFF TGTGCCAGCAGTTTGGGGAGGGCCGGCTACGGGGAGCTGTTTTTT many 15 TRBD2 TRBJ2-2 TRBV27
CASTSSRTGELFF TGTGCCAGCACTTCTTCGAGGACCGGGGAGCTGTTTTTT - 13 - TRBJ2-2 TRBV2
CASSLFPGGSYEQYF TGTGCCAGCAGCTTATTCCCAGGGGGCTCCTACGAGCAGTACTTC - 15 TRBD1 TRBJ2-7 TRBV7-3
CASSFPPLRTSPYYNEQFF TGTGCCAGCAGTTTTCCTCCGCTCAGGACTAGCCCATACTACAATGAGCAGTTCTTC - 19 TRBD2 TRBJ2-1 TRBV28
CASSPSEINEQFF TGTGCCAGCAGCCCCAGTGAAATCAATGAGCAGTTCTTC - 13 - TRBJ2-1 TRBV9
CASSSPPLARELFF TGTGCCAGCAGTTCACCCCCCTTGGCCAGGGAGCTGTTTTTT - 14 - TRBJ2-2 TRBV28
CAISVGLTNTGELFF TGTGCCATCAGTGTGGGACTCACGAACACCGGGGAGCTGTTTTTT - 15 - TRBJ2-2 TRBV10-3
CASLSGGALEQYF TGTGCCAGCCTATCCGGGGGGGCTCTCGAGCAGTACTTC - 13 TRBD2 TRBJ2-7 TRBV2
CAWSSGGRARNYEQYF TGTGCCTGGAGTAGTGGAGGGCGAGCGCGAAACTACGAGCAGTACTTC - 16 - TRBJ2-7 TRBV30
CASSSGTSGEQYF TGTGCCAGCAGCTCCGGGACTAGCGGAGAGCAGTACTTC - 13 TRBD2 TRBJ2-7 TRBV13
CASSVGDSYGYTF TGTGCCAGCAGCGTCGGGGACAGCTATGGCTACACCTTC - 13 TRBD1 TRBJ1-2 TRBV9
CATSDLGQGAYTGELFF TGTGCCACCAGTGATTTGGGACAGGGTGCTTACACCGGGGAGCTGTTTTTT - 17 TRBD1 TRBJ2-2 TRBV24-1
CSVGTGTYGYTF TGCAGCGTCGGGACAGGGACCTATGGCTACACCTTC - 12 TRBD1 TRBJ1-2 TRBV29-1
CASSVTEGGDTQYF TGTGCCAGCAGTGTGACCGAAGGGGGAGATACGCAGTATTTT - 14 - TRBJ2-3 TRBV6-4
CASSQRDRGWGYTF TGTGCCAGCAGCCAGAGGGACAGGGGATGGGGCTACACCTTC - 14 TRBD1 TRBJ1-2 TRBV3-1/TRBV3-2
CASNPRKDRAYNEQFF TGTGCCAGCAACCCTAGGAAGGACAGGGCATACAATGAGCAGTTCTTC - 16 TRBD1 TRBJ2-1 TRBV7-3
CASPSPGHNNQPQHF TGTGCCAGCCCCTCCCCGGGACACAACAATCAGCCCCAGCATTTT once 15 - TRBJ1-5 TRBV6-6
CASSMSALPTYEQYF TGTGCCAGTAGTATGTCCGCGCTTCCCACCTACGAGCAGTACTTC - 15 - TRBJ2-7 TRBV19
CASSLGGGLTEAFF TGTGCCAGCAGCTTAGGGGGGGGCTTGACTGAAGCTTTCTTT few 14 - TRBJ1-1 TRBV11-2
CASSVDMNTEAFF TGTGCCAGCAGTGTAGATATGAACACTGAAGCTTTCTTT - 13 - TRBJ1-1 TRBV2
CASSLAYDRGSYEQYF TGCGCCAGCAGCTTGGCGTACGACAGGGGATCCTACGAGCAGTACTTC - 16 TRBD1 TRBJ2-7 TRBV5-1
CSVEEEETYNEQFF TGCAGCGTTGAAGAGGAGGAGACGTACAATGAGCAGTTCTTC - 14 - TRBJ2-1 TRBV29-1
CASSLDAADTQYF TGTGCCAGCAGCTTAGACGCGGCAGATACGCAGTATTTT - 13 - TRBJ2-3 TRBV7-7
CASSLAYRVYYEQYF TGTGCCAGCAGCTTGGCCTACAGGGTATACTACGAGCAGTACTTC - 15 - TRBJ2-7 TRBV5-5
CASSLPASGVGSYNEQFF TGTGCCAGCAGCTTACCCGCTAGCGGTGTGGGATCCTACAATGAGCAGTTCTTC - 18 TRBD2 TRBJ2-1 TRBV7-9
CASSQEGGEQFF TGCGCCAGCAGCCAAGAGGGGGGAGAGCAGTTCTTC - 12 - TRBJ2-1 TRBV4-1
CASSLGGSSYEQYF TGCGCCAGCAGCTTGGGAGGTTCATCCTACGAGCAGTACTTC - 14 - TRBJ2-7 TRBV5-1
CASSLGHAISGNTIYF TGTGCCAGCAGCTTAGGACACGCGATCTCTGGAAACACCATATATTTT - 16 - TRBJ1-3 TRBV5-6
CASSYSGTGELFF TGTGCCAGCAGTTATTCCGGGACCGGGGAGCTGTTTTTT - 13 - TRBJ2-2 TRBV6-5
CASSLGFRGSGANVLTF TGCGCCAGCAGCTTGGGCTTCCGGGGCTCTGGGGCCAACGTCCTGACTTTC - 17 - TRBJ2-6 TRBV5-1
CASSQWAGGEAQHF TGCGCCAGCAGCCAATGGGCCGGAGGGGAAGCCCAGCATTTT once 14 - TRBJ1-5 TRBV4-1
CASSQGLTIAYEQYF TGCGCCAGCAGCCAAGGTCTTACAATTGCCTACGAGCAGTACTTC - 15 - TRBJ2-7 TRBV4-3
CASSIGARNTEAFF TGTGCCAGTAGTATTGGGGCGAGGAACACTGAAGCTTTCTTT - 14 - TRBJ1-1 TRBV19
CASSLDPGVNGYTF TGTGCCAGCAGTTTAGACCCGGGGGTAAATGGCTACACCTTC - 14 - TRBJ1-2 TRBV28
CASSPGTVSGNTIYF TGTGCCAGCAGCCCCGGGACAGTCTCTGGAAACACCATATATTTT - 15 TRBD1 TRBJ1-3 TRBV7-9
CASPGPGLAGVRETQYF TGTGCCTCCCCAGGCCCAGGACTAGCGGGAGTCCGAGAGACCCAGTACTTC once 17 TRBD2 TRBJ2-5 TRBV30